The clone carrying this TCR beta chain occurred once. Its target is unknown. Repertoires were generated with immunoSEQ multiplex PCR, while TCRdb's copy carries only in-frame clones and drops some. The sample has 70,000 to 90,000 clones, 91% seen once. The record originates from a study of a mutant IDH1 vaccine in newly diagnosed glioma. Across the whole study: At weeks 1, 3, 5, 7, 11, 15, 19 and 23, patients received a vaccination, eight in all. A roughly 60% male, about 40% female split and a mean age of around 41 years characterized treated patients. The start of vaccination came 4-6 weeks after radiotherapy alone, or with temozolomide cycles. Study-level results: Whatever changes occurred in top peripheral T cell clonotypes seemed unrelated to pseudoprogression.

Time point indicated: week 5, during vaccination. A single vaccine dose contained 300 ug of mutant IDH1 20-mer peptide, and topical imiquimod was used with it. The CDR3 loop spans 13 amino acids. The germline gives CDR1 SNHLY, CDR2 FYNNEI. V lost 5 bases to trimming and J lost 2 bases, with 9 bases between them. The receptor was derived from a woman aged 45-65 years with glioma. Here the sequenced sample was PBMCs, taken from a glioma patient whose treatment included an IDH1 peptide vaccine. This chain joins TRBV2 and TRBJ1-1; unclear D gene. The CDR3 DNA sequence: TGTGCCAGCAGTCCCACTTCCAACACTGAAGCTTTCTTT. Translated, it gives CASSPTSNTEAFF.